One and the same sample provided the 3 T cell receptor beta chains below, sequenced in a study of CD8+ T cells in alopecia areata. Treatment indicated: oral pan-JAK inhibitor, 5-10 mg twice daily. Reverse transcribed after extraction, RNA yielded cDNA as the sequencing template. Method: immunoSEQ multiplex PCR; TCRdb's copy keeps in-frame clones and lacks some. The sample lists roughly 190,000 clones; about 65% were seen once. This material consisted of CD4+ T cells sorted from blood, taken around week 50, from a patient treated with tofacitinib. The receptors derive from a human donor with alopecia areata.

The gene calls are TRBV7-6 and TRBJ1-2; weak D call: TRBD1 (6 bases). Germline-derived CDR1 and CDR2 are SGHVS and FNYEAQ. V was clipped by 7 bases and J by 7 bases, with 22 bases between them. The CDR3 is made up of 15 amino acids. CDR3 protein: CASTILGSGGGGYTF. Written as DNA, the CDR3 is TGTGCCAGCACCATTCTCGGGTCCGGGGGCGGTGGCTACACCTTC.

V is TRBV10-2 and J is TRBJ2-4; D ambiguous. The CDR3 contains 15 residues. V lost 0 bases and J lost 0, with 6 bases in between. Germline V CDR1 and CDR2: WSHSY, SAAADI. In nucleotides, the CDR3 is TGCGCCAGCAGTGAGTCTAATCTAGCCAAAAACATTCAGTACTTC. Amino acid sequence: CASSESNLAKNIQYF.

The rearrangement uses TRBV6-5 and TRBJ1-1, with 7 bases lining up with TRBD1. Looked up from germline, CDR1 is MNHEY and CDR2 is SVGAGI. Germline trimming cut 5 bases from V and 1 base from J; bases unmatched to any gene: 7. The CDR3 is 15 amino acids. CDR3 loop: CASSATGQPNTEAFF. CDR3 nucleotides: TGTGCCAGCAGTGCAACGGGACAGCCGAACACTGAAGCTTTCTTT.